This T cell receptor beta chain was retrieved from a study of blood T cell repertoires in COVID-19 (dated by TCRdb to 2019 to 2021). Study-level background: Samples from collaborators originated in the United States, Italy and Spain and spanned both the acute and convalescent phases of COVID-19. Samples were obtained from the ongoing ImmuneRACE study (first 160 participants) and from about 1,300 subjects provided by 6 global collaborators. Subjects who had been exposed to COVID-19, were actively infected with it, or had recovered from it provided the deeply sampled blood TCRbeta repertoires that made up the dataset. The material from the prospective study consisted of cDNA or gDNA derived from T cells, B-cell-depleted T cells, or PBMCs. The repertoires were made available in a free public database intended to serve as a resource for research on the immune response to SARS-CoV-2. Sample metadata almost always included a de-identified subject ID, COVID-19 status, age in years and sex. Where HLA class I and class II types were available, the types were taken from metadata supplied by the sample provider, not from assay-based typing. What the study reported, not specific to this receptor: Clinical and demographic metadata were provided uncurated, with the amount varying by source and participant.

CDR1 and CDR2, per the germline V gene (reference sequence), are LNHNV and YYDKDF. The cysteine opens and the phenylalanine closes a CDR3 of 14 amino acids. CDR3 DNA is the only sequence kept; it has 42 bases, read in frame from the first base. The junction shows trimming of 0 bases on V and 1 base on J, plus 7 bases between the germline ends. TCRbeta CDR3 regions were amplified from genomic DNA using the immunoSEQ Assay, a bias-controlled multiplex PCR. In the paper's pipeline: The number of nucleated cells in each sample was estimated from the amplification of reference gene primers within the assay. Sequence reads were collapsed and filtered to measure the absolute abundance of every unique TCRbeta CDR3 rearrangement. For each sample, productive Simpson clonality was calculated as the square root of Simpson's diversity index over productive rearrangements. TCRdb retrieved this table from immuneACCESS and kept in-frame rearrangements only. Not all clones are present; in checked studies, unresolved V genes account for under half, and no reason is known for the remainder. V and J calls and clone size come straight from that table; D and trimming were deduced from the DNA. This sample lists tens of thousands of clones; roughly 86% were detected once. Clones ranked in the top ten supply 16% of the sample.

Of note for this clone: What this receptor recognizes is not known. Per-nucleotide qualities are absent, and no much larger clonotype sits a single base away.

Collaborating institutions collected whole blood in K2EDTA tubes following their own protocols. Collaborator samples were shipped for TCRbeta analysis as frozen whole blood, isolated PBMCs, or DNA extracted from either sample type. What was sequenced was peripheral blood. This clonotype originated in a man in his 60s with active or convalescent COVID-19. The V gene is TRBV15 and the J gene is TRBJ2-7; 5 matching bases give a weak D call of TRBD2. The CDR3 reads CATSRERESYEQYF. The DNA is as follows: TGTGCCACCAGCAGAGAAAGGGAGTCCTACGAGCAGTACTTC.